This is a list of T cell receptor beta chains from one sample in a study of long-term antiretroviral therapy in people with HIV. The protocol was immunoSEQ multiplex PCR, while the TCRdb copy is restricted to in-frame clones and leaves out a portion. This table holds about 11,000 clones, 76% found once. The specimen was unsorted PBMCs, collected at the start of antiretroviral therapy, before treatment. Receptors were obtained from a young man with HIV. Each CDR3 is given with its conserved first and last residue. The D gene is left open where the match is weak. Clone size is stated in some rows and not others, as once, few, many or a class when expanded.

cdr3_length,j_call,d_call,clone_size,v_call,cdr3_aa,cdr3_nt
17,TRBJ1-1,TRBD1,NA,TRBV30,CAWETPGQGTMNTEAFF,TGTGCCTGGGAGACCCCGGGACAGGGGACCATGAACACTGAAGCTTTCTTT
14,TRBJ2-4,NA,NA,TRBV27,CASSFETSKNIQYF,TGTGCCAGCAGTTTCGAGACCTCGAAAAACATTCAGTACTTC
12,TRBJ2-7,NA,NA,TRBV6-6,CASSRDIYEQYF,TGTGCCAGCAGCCGGGACATCTACGAGCAGTACTTC
17,TRBJ2-2,NA,NA,TRBV10-3,CAISESGRVDDTGELFF,TGTGCCATCAGTGAGTCGGGCAGGGTTGATGACACCGGGGAGCTGTTTTTT
17,TRBJ2-5,TRBD1,NA,TRBV11-2,CASSAATGTGDQETQYF,TGTGCCAGCAGCGCCGCAACCGGGACAGGCGATCAAGAGACCCAGTACTTC
15,TRBJ2-1,TRBD2,NA,TRBV27,CASSFIAGQDNEQFF,TGTGCCAGCAGTTTTATAGCGGGACAAGACAATGAGCAGTTCTTC
14,TRBJ1-1,NA,NA,TRBV18,CASSPFGESTEAFF,TGTGCCAGCTCACCATTCGGGGAGAGCACTGAAGCTTTCTTT
14,TRBJ1-3,NA,NA,TRBV9,CASSVGVPGNTIYF,TGTGCCAGCAGCGTAGGGGTCCCTGGAAACACCATATATTTT
21,TRBJ1-5,TRBD1,NA,TRBV6-1,CASSELPGGTGLKYSNQPQHF,TGTGCCAGCAGTGAACTCCCTGGCGGGACAGGCCTAAAATATAGCAATCAGCCCCAGCATTTT
15,TRBJ1-2,NA,NA,TRBV27,CASSLFGGTNYGYTF,TGTGCCAGCAGTTTATTTGGGGGAACGAACTATGGCTACACCTTC
11,TRBJ2-1,TRBD2,NA,TRBV14,CASGGNNEQFF,TGTGCCTCGGGAGGCAACAATGAGCAGTTCTTC
14,TRBJ2-7,TRBD2,NA,TRBV5-6,CASSSGLAPYEQYF,TGTGCCAGCAGCTCAGGACTAGCGCCCTACGAGCAGTACTTC
13,TRBJ2-3,NA,once,TRBV12-5,CASGSDSTDTQYF,TGTGCTAGTGGTTCCGACAGTACAGATACGCAGTATTTT
12,TRBJ2-3,NA,NA,TRBV10-3,CAINPGTDTQYF,TGTGCCATCAACCCGGGCACAGATACGCAGTATTTT
15,TRBJ2-1,TRBD1,NA,TRBV10-3,CAISLGQGPVGEQFF,TGTGCCATCAGTCTAGGACAGGGGCCGGTTGGTGAGCAGTTCTTC
17,TRBJ2-7,NA,NA,TRBV25-1,CASSATRGALSSYEQYF,TGTGCCAGCAGTGCCACGCGGGGAGCGCTAAGCTCCTACGAGCAGTACTTC
16,TRBJ2-1,TRBD2,NA,TRBV7-2,CASSLLAALAVNEQFF,TGTGCCAGCAGCTTACTAGCGGCCCTCGCGGTGAATGAGCAGTTCTTC
15,TRBJ2-7,NA,NA,TRBV18,CASSLPGGSSYEQYF,TGTGCCAGCTCACTTCCGGGGGGCAGTTCCTACGAGCAGTACTTC
14,TRBJ1-5,NA,NA,TRBV27,CASSLWGDDQPQHF,TGTGCCAGCAGTTTATGGGGGGACGATCAGCCCCAGCATTTT
12,TRBJ2-5,NA,NA,TRBV5-1,CASSRQGETQYF,TGCGCCAGCAGCAGACAAGGGGAGACCCAGTACTTC
18,TRBJ2-6,TRBD1,NA,TRBV28,CASSSTGTGVSGANVLTF,TGTGCCAGCAGTTCAACCGGGACAGGTGTCTCTGGGGCCAACGTCCTGACTTTC
13,TRBJ2-3,NA,NA,TRBV12-5,CASGPVSPDTQYF,TGTGCTAGTGGTCCCGTTAGTCCAGATACGCAGTATTTT
15,TRBJ1-1,NA,NA,TRBV18,CASSLPSFMNTEAFF,TGTGCCAGCTCCCTTCCATCGTTCATGAACACTGAAGCTTTCTTT
14,TRBJ2-7,NA,NA,TRBV13,CASSQGYSSYEQYF,TGTGCCAGCAGCCAGGGGTACAGTTCCTACGAGCAGTACTTC
15,TRBJ2-3,NA,NA,TRBV5-1,CASSLTAGGTDTQYF,TGCGCCAGCAGCTTGACGGCAGGGGGCACAGATACGCAGTATTTT
13,TRBJ2-5,NA,NA,TRBV30,CAWSPGATETQYF,TGTGCCTGGAGTCCGGGCGCAACGGAGACCCAGTACTTC
18,TRBJ2-3,TRBD2,NA,TRBV11-3,CASSFGGRAGSGTDTQYF,TGTGCCAGCAGCTTTGGGGGGAGGGCGGGAAGTGGAACAGATACGCAGTATTTT
14,TRBJ2-3,NA,NA,TRBV6-6,CASKPSRSTDTQYF,TGTGCCAGCAAGCCTTCTCGGAGCACAGATACGCAGTATTTT
15,TRBJ2-5,NA,NA,TRBV5-1,CASSFRGGPQETQYF,TGCGCCAGCAGCTTTAGGGGGGGACCCCAAGAGACCCAGTACTTC
18,TRBJ2-3,TRBD1,NA,TRBV28,CASSNRPSGTGRTDTQYF,TGTGCCAGCAGCAACAGACCCTCCGGGACAGGGAGGACAGATACGCAGTATTTT
16,TRBJ2-1,TRBD2,NA,TRBV25-1,CASTPEGEGWLNEQFF,TGTGCCAGCACCCCCGAAGGGGAGGGCTGGCTCAATGAGCAGTTCTTC
18,TRBJ2-3,TRBD2,NA,TRBV7-2,CATHPPGLAGGRPDTQYF,TGTGCCACCCATCCTCCGGGACTAGCGGGAGGGAGGCCAGATACGCAGTATTTT
15,TRBJ1-4,TRBD1,NA,TRBV5-4,CASSLGGTVNEKLFF,TGTGCCAGCAGCTTGGGGGGGACAGTAAATGAAAAACTGTTTTTT
13,TRBJ2-5,NA,NA,TRBV5-1,CASSLAPRETQYF,TGCGCCAGCAGCTTGGCCCCGCGAGAGACCCAGTACTTC
15,TRBJ2-1,TRBD1,NA,TRBV7-9,CASSSGQASYNEQFF,TGTGCCAGCAGCTCCGGACAGGCATCCTACAATGAGCAGTTCTTC
15,TRBJ1-5,NA,few,TRBV6-6,CASSPPAGVNQPQHF,TGTGCCAGCAGTCCCCCGGCCGGGGTCAATCAGCCCCAGCATTTT
13,TRBJ1-1,TRBD1,NA,TRBV7-3,CASSLDRLTEAFF,TGTGCCAGCAGCTTGGACAGGTTGACTGAAGCTTTCTTT
14,TRBJ2-7,TRBD1,few,TRBV6-5,CASRPGQGSSEQYF,TGTGCCAGCAGACCCGGACAGGGGTCCAGCGAGCAGTACTTC
13,TRBJ1-5,NA,once,TRBV6-1,CASREQGFQPQHF,TGTGCCAGCAGGGAACAGGGTTTTCAGCCCCAGCATTTT
13,TRBJ2-1,NA,NA,TRBV7-2,CASSFTDLRQQFF,TGTGCCAGCAGCTTCACCGACCTCCGGCAGCAGTTCTTC
17,TRBJ2-1,TRBD2,once,TRBV7-9,CASSLGASGSSYNEQFF,TGTGCCAGCAGCTTAGGCGCTAGCGGGAGCTCCTACAATGAGCAGTTCTTC
14,TRBJ1-5,NA,NA,TRBV6-5,CASSYTQSNQPQHF,TGTGCCAGCAGTTACACACAGAGCAATCAGCCCCAGCATTTT
12,TRBJ1-1,NA,NA,TRBV7-9,CASRHDNTEAFF,TGTGCCAGCAGACACGATAACACTGAAGCTTTCTTT
15,TRBJ2-7,NA,NA,TRBV13,CASSSPGAGEYEQYF,TGTGCCAGCAGTTCGCCCGGGGCCGGCGAATACGAGCAGTACTTC
16,TRBJ2-2,TRBD2,NA,TRBV18,CASSLQTSGVTGELFF,TGTGCCAGCTCACTACAGACTAGCGGGGTAACCGGGGAGCTGTTTTTT
13,TRBJ2-1,NA,large,TRBV28,CASSLGAKDEQFF,TGTGCCAGCAGTTTAGGGGCGAAAGATGAGCAGTTCTTC
15,TRBJ2-3,TRBD2,NA,TRBV4-2,CASSQLAGGLDTQYF,TGTGCCAGCAGCCAGCTAGCGGGAGGGTTGGATACGCAGTATTTT
13,TRBJ1-4,NA,NA,TRBV12-5,CASGFSNNEKLFF,TGTGCTAGTGGTTTCTCCAATAATGAAAAACTGTTTTTT
13,TRBJ2-1,NA,NA,TRBV5-6,CASSLRPISEQFF,TGTGCCAGCAGCTTGAGACCAATTAGTGAGCAGTTCTTC
15,TRBJ2-2,NA,few,TRBV2,CASSEEGASAGELFF,TGTGCCAGCAGTGAGGAGGGGGCGAGTGCCGGGGAGCTGTTTTTT
14,TRBJ2-5,NA,NA,TRBV18,CASSPRILQETQYF,TGTGCCAGCTCACCACGGATTCTACAAGAGACCCAGTACTTC
13,TRBJ2-1,TRBD1,NA,TRBV5-1,CASSLQGSREQFF,TGCGCCAGCAGCTTACAGGGGTCGAGGGAGCAGTTCTTC
18,TRBJ2-1,TRBD2,NA,TRBV4-3,CASSPQQMRTSGRNEQFF,TGCGCCAGCAGCCCTCAACAGATGCGGACTAGCGGGAGAAATGAGCAGTTCTTC
16,TRBJ2-7,TRBD1,NA,TRBV4-1,CASSQVAETGVYEQYF,TGCGCCAGCAGCCAAGTCGCCGAGACAGGGGTCTACGAGCAGTACTTC
14,TRBJ1-5,NA,NA,TRBV6-1,CASSDSGGSQPQHF,TGTGCCAGCAGTGATTCCGGCGGAAGTCAGCCCCAGCATTTT